These 12 T cell receptor beta chains were all obtained from the same sample, sequenced in a study of control samples from healthy donors and cancer patients. The assay was immunoSEQ multiplex PCR, and TCRdb's table has in-frame clones only and misses some. The table has over 100,000 clones, 90% seen once. The sample was blood. The source is a man aged 35 to 55 in good health.

The chain is built from TRBV19 and TRBJ1-5; D call uncertain. The CDR3 is made up of 14 amino acids. With 3 bases removed from V and 4 bases from J, the gap between germline ends came to 10 bases. Looked up from germline, CDR1 is LNHDA and CDR2 is SQIVND (reference sequence). CDR3 sequence: CASSISRRNQPQHF. Written as DNA, the CDR3 is TGTGCCAGTAGTATTTCGCGGAGAAATCAGCCCCAGCATTTT.

The CDR3 protein is CASRRGLTGELFF. The CDR3 nucleotides are TGTGCCAGCAGGCGCGGACTCACCGGGGAGCTGTTTTTT. V usage is TRBV7-8 and J usage is TRBJ2-2; D is perhaps TRBD2 (5 bases). The ends were cut back, 6 bases at V and 4 bases at J, with 9 bases in the middle. The CDR3 consists of 13 residues. Germline values: CDR1 SGHVS, CDR2 FQNEAQ.

The chain combines TRBV12-3 or TRBV12-4 with TRBJ1-2; no definite D call. The CDR3 consists of 13 residues. V lost 6 bases to trimming and J lost 0 bases, with 8 bases between them. The CDR3 sequence is CASSPSTNYGYTF. CDR3 bases: TGTGCCAGCAGCCCGTCCACTAACTATGGCTACACCTTC.

This chain uses TRBV28 with TRBJ1-5, with a weak D call TRBD1 (6 bases). V lost 3 bases to trimming and J lost 2 bases, with 11 bases between them. Germline CDR1 and CDR2: MDHEN and SYDVKM. CDR3 length: 15 residues. The CDR3 loop is CASSFGGMGNQPQHF. CDR3 nucleotides: TGTGCCAGCAGTTTCGGGGGCATGGGCAATCAGCCCCAGCATTTT.

J is TRBJ1-5 and V is TRBV10-3; D unclear. V shed 2 bases and J shed 9 bases, with 11 bases lying between them. The CDR3 totals 13 residues. Germline-derived CDR1 and CDR2 are ENHRY and SYGVKD. Here the CDR3 DNA reads TGTGCCATCAGTGAGACTAACTTGGGGCCCCAGCATTTT. Translated, it gives CAISETNLGPQHF.

This clone was recorded a few times. V gene TRBV3-1 (or the pseudogene TRBV3-2) combines with J gene TRBJ1-6, with a tentative D call TRBD1 (5 bases). The V end lost 1 base, the J end lost 7 bases, and 11 bases lay between the germline ends. The CDR3 contains 15 residues. Germline-derived CDR1 and CDR2 are LGHDT and YNNKEL (reference sequence). The CDR3 coding sequence is TGTGCCAGCAGCCAAGTTCCGGGACCGAATTCACCCCTCCACTTT. Translated, it gives CASSQVPGPNSPLHF.

The rearrangement uses TRBV5-6 and TRBJ1-1; a weak D match, TRBD1 (5 bases). V was cut by 3 bases and J by 2 bases, with 14 bases left in between. The germline V gene encodes CDR1 SGHDT and CDR2 YYEEEE. This CDR3 is 15 amino acids long. CDR3: CASSWEDGGNTEAFF. The CDR3 DNA follows: TGTGCCAGCAGCTGGGAAGATGGGGGTAACACTGAAGCTTTCTTT.

The rearrangement uses TRBV6-6 and TRBJ1-6; no definite D call. This CDR3 has 14 amino acids. Per germline, CDR1 MNHNY and CDR2 SVGAGI (reference sequence). V gave up 5 bases and J gave up 7 bases, with 12 bases separating them. The CDR3 here is CASSLDTSNSPLHF. In DNA, the CDR3 is TGTGCCAGCAGTCTTGACACTTCGAATTCACCCCTCCACTTT.

The chain combines TRBV30 with TRBJ1-2; TRBD1 matches 8 bases. The CDR3 contains 13 residues. V lost 6 bases to trimming and J lost 4 bases; unmatched junction nucleotides: 7. The germline gives CDR1 GTSNPN, CDR2 SVGIG (reference sequence). CDR3 region: CACLTGQGYGYTF. The CDR3 DNA follows: TGTGCCTGCCTAACCGGACAGGGCTATGGCTACACCTTC. The entire variable domain, with the rest obtained from reference TRBV30 and TRBJ1-2, is as follows: SQTIHQWPATLVQPVGSPLSLECTVEGTSNPNLYWYRQAAGRGLQLLFYSVGIGQISSEVPQNLSASRPQDRQFILSSKKLLLSDSGFYLCACLTGQGYGYTFGSGTRLTVV.

The genes are TRBV4-1 and TRBJ2-3; TRBD2 matches 7 bases. The CDR3 has 14 residues. CDR1 and CDR2 (germline): MGHRA, YSYEKL. Losses at the gene ends were 1 base for V and 6 bases for J; bases not matched to a gene: 4. CDR3 residues: CASSQVRGMDTQYF. DNA for the CDR3: TGCGCCAGCAGCCAAGTGCGGGGGATGGATACGCAGTATTTT.

This chain connects TRBV5-1 to TRBJ2-5; D might be TRBD1 (6 bases). The V end was cut by 5 bases, the J end by 1 base, with 18 bases between. The CDR3 spans 16 residues. Per germline, CDR1 SGHRS and CDR2 YFSETQ. Here the CDR3 DNA reads TGCGCCAGCAGAGTGAGCTGGACAGCTTCCCAAGAGACCCAGTACTTC. This gives the protein CASRVSWTASQETQYF.

This chain connects TRBV4-1 to TRBJ2-7; D is possibly TRBD2 (7 bases). Per germline, CDR1 MGHRA and CDR2 YSYEKL. The CDR3 is 16 residues long. V lost 1 base and J 2 bases, leaving 15 bases between the germline ends. The CDR3 loop reads CASSQGGGGRTYEQYF. For the CDR3, the DNA is TGCGCCAGCAGCCAAGGGGGGGGCGGACGAACCTACGAGCAGTACTTC.